This TCR beta chain was recorded in a study of CD8 T cells in Susac syndrome. This CDR3 contains 15 residues. V was pared by 5 bases and J by 0 bases, with 8 bases of the junction left unmatched. The germline CDR1 and CDR2 sequences are DFQATT and SNEGSKA (reference sequence). Random hexamers were used to reverse transcribe the RNA input (roughly 0.5 to 1 ug). TCRdb reprocessed the immunoSEQ multiplex PCR reads via MiXCR and lists one record per CDR3 protein. The sample shows about 150,000 distinct CDR3 sequences, roughly 95% of them seen only once. This chain links TRBV20-1 with TRBJ1-2, with 8 bases aligning to TRBD1. The receptor was isolated from a human donor with multiple sclerosis. What was sequenced was CD8+ T cells from PBMCs. The CDR3 nucleotides are TGCAGTGCTCAGGGGGCAGATTCGGCTAACTATGGCTACACCTTC. Translation: CSAQGADSANYGYTF.